The clone carrying this T cell receptor beta chain is a singleton in its sample. No antigen is known for it. Exclusion of a patient resulted from uncontrolled infection, other autoimmune disease, pregnancy or lactation. The data were taken from a study of T cells in Graves' hyperthyroidism and ophthalmopathy. The CDR3 consists of 15 residues. Trimming removed 5 bases from V and 5 bases from J; junction bases left unmatched: 5. Germline CDR1 reads SSHAT; CDR2 reads FNYEAQ (reference sequence). Amplification targeted TCR beta CDR3 regions from RNA transcripts. HTBI primers were used for first-round RT-PCR of the TCR CDR3. Each CDR3 protein gets one entry after TCRdb re-called the multiplex PCR reads with MiXCR. The sample records 560,000 or so distinct CDR3 sequences, about 43% being singletons. General study findings and limits: Most clonotypes expanded in thyroid above 0.001 were likewise present in blood. In simple terms, a model built on 13 V-J features told ophthalmopathy apart from stable hyperthyroidism.

This receptor was obtained from a woman aged 18-30 years with Graves' hyperthyroidism. V is TRBV7-7 and J is TRBJ2-2; TRBD2 matches 10 bases. The sample comprised peripheral blood or thyroid tissue (not recorded which). In nucleotides, the CDR3 is TGTGCCAGCAGCGGACTAGCGGTCCTTACCGGGGAGCTGTTTTTT. Translating it yields CASSGLAVLTGELFF.